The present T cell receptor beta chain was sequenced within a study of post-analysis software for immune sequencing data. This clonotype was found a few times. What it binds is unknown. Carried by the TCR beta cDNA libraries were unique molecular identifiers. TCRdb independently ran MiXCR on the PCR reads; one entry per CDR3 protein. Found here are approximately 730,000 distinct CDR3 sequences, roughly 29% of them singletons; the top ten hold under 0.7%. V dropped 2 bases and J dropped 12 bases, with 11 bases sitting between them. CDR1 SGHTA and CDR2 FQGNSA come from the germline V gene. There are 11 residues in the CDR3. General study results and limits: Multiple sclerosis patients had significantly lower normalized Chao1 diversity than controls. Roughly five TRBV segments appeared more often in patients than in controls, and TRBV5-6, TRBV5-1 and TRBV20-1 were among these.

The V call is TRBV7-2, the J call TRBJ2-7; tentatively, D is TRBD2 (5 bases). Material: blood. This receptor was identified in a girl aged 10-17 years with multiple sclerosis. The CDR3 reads CASSLQRTWYF. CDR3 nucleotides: TGTGCCAGCAGCTTACAGCGGACCTGGTACTTC. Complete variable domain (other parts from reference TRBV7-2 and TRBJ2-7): GAGVSQSPSNKVTEKGKDVELRCDPISGHTALYWYRQSLGQGLEFLIYFQGNSAPDKSGLPSDRFSAERTGGSVSTLTIQRTQQEDSAVYLCASSLQRTWYFGPGTRLTVT.